This T cell receptor (beta chain) was captured in a study of T cells expressing NK-cell markers. The V gene's germline CDR1 is ENHRY and CDR2 SYGVKD. CDR3 size: 16 residues. From its re-call of the 5' RACE reads, TCRdb lists each CDR3 protein once, without DNA. The table gives some 460,000 distinct CDR3 sequences; the top ten clones make up more than 1.4% of it. Input material: blood T cells: a sorted CD56 or NKG2C T cell subset, CD4+ or CD8+ T cells, or bulk PBMC T cells (not recorded which). The chain has TRBV10-3 and TRBJ1-3. This receptor was identified in a woman aged 45-59 years in good health. The CDR3: CAIRPTHDVSGNTIYF.